Below are 20 T cell receptor beta chains sequenced from a single sample in a study of technical replicates of blood from a handful of donors (dated by TCRdb to 2017 to 2019). Receptor libraries were prepared by the immunoSEQ multiplex PCR assay. Imported from immuneACCESS, the table was reduced by TCRdb to in-frame sequences with V and J called. These copies leave out some clones; in studies compared against another copy, an unresolved V gene accounts for under half, and the cause of the remainder is not known. The sample table lists some 57,000 clones, roughly nine tenths of them with a count of one. Around 5.1% of the sample belongs to the ten largest clones. The sample taken for sequencing was PBMCs. The receptor set was obtained from a human donor in good health. Some clones in this sample may be carry-over from other donors' samples.

The chain is built from TRBV6-5 and TRBJ1-2; D is perhaps TRBD1 (5 bases). This CDR3 comprises 13 residues. Deletions cut 2 bases from V and 2 bases from J, with 6 bases between. Germline lookup yields CDR1 MNHEY and CDR2 SVGAGI. The CDR3 spells CASSYDSNYGYTF. CDR3 sequence (DNA): TGTGCCAGCAGTTACGACAGCAACTATGGCTACACCTTC.

The rearrangement links TRBV6-6 to TRBJ1-5, with D hard to call. The CDR3 consists of 14 residues. Trimming took off 5 bases at V and 5 bases at J, with 13 bases between the two ends. Germline values: CDR1 MNHNY, CDR2 SVGAGI (reference sequence). In DNA form, the CDR3 reads TGTGCCAGCAGTAAACAACCGGAGTATCAGCCCCAGCATTTT. It yields the protein CASSKQPEYQPQHF.

V is TRBV2 and J is TRBJ2-2, with TRBD1 as a possible D gene (5 bases). V was shortened by 3 bases and J by 6 bases, with 23 bases between the two germline ends. Germline CDR1 reads SNHLY; CDR2 reads FYNNEI. The CDR3 has 18 residues. The CDR3 DNA is TGTGCCAGCAGTGATGCCCCGACAGTAACTCTGAATCCCGGGGAGCTGTTTTTT. Translation gives CASSDAPTVTLNPGELFF.

J is TRBJ2-6 and V is TRBV5-3; 8 nucleotides agree with TRBD2. TRBV5-3 is labeled an ORF, and its function is uncertain. With 0 bases clipped from V and 0 bases from J, the junction kept 5 bases outside the gene matches. CDR3 size: 18 residues. The CDR3 nucleotides read TGTGCCAGAAGCTTGGAGGGTAGCGGGGTCTCTGGGGCCAACGTCCTGACTTTC. Encoded protein: CARSLEGSGVSGANVLTF.

The chain has TRBV30 and TRBJ1-6, with D perhaps matching TRBD1 (6 bases). Germline V gene lookup returns CDR1 GTSNPN and CDR2 SVGIG (reference sequence). This CDR3 is 13 amino acids long. The V end lost 4 bases, the J end lost 9 bases, and 13 bases lay between the germline ends. This chain's CDR3 is CAWTPGAGSPLHF. The CDR3 DNA reads TGTGCCTGGACACCAGGGGCTGGTTCACCCCTCCACTTT.

This chain connects TRBV4-2 to TRBJ1-5, with D uncertain. The CDR3 length is 15 residues. V lost 3 bases, J lost 0 bases, and 9 bases lay in between. Per the germline V gene, CDR1 is LGHNA and CDR2 is YNFKEQ. As DNA, the CDR3 is TGTGCCAGCAGCCATGAGGACTATAGCAATCAGCCCCAGCATTTT. This encodes CASSHEDYSNQPQHF.

The CDR3 is CASSPRASGTNEQFF. For the CDR3, the DNA is TGTGCCAGCAGCCCCCGGGCTAGCGGGACCAATGAGCAGTTCTTC. The V call is TRBV7-9, the J call TRBJ2-1; TRBD2 aligns across 9 bases. CDR1 is SEHNR, CDR2 FQNEAQ, per germline (reference sequence). V gave up 5 bases and J gave up 6 bases; unmatched junction bases: 8. The CDR3 has 15 amino acids.

The chain is built from TRBV9 and TRBJ1-1; 12 nucleotides agree with TRBD1. V shed 3 bases and J 7 bases; nucleotides not matched to a gene: 4. Germline assignment: CDR1 SGDLS and CDR2 YYNGEE. This CDR3 has 14 residues. The CDR3 loop reads CASSAGTGGIEAFF. In nucleotides, the CDR3 is TGTGCCAGCAGCGCAGGGACAGGGGGCATTGAAGCTTTCTTT.

The V call is TRBV7-2, the J call TRBJ2-7; a possible D gene is TRBD1 (5 bases). The CDR3 runs 14 residues. Between the trimmed V and J ends, which lost 2 bases and 6 bases, there was a span of 14 bases. Germline CDR1 is SGHTA and CDR2 is FQGNSA. The chain's CDR3 is CASSLFATRGEQYF. The CDR3 DNA reads as TGTGCCAGCAGCTTATTCGCAACAAGGGGCGAGCAGTACTTC.

The chain uses TRBV6-1 and TRBJ2-7; the match to TRBD1 covers 8 bases. Per the germline V gene, CDR1 is MNHNS and CDR2 is SASEGT. CDR3 length: 12 amino acids. V shed 8 bases, J shed 7 bases, and the junction held 7 bases outside the gene matches. The CDR3, as DNA: TGTGCCAGCCCTGACAGGGGTGGGGAGCAGTACTTC. Its translation: CASPDRGGEQYF.

This clone was recorded a few times. CDR3 sequence reads: CASSRQGNQPQHF. DNA for the CDR3: TGTGCCAGCAGCCGACAGGGAAATCAGCCCCAGCATTTT. The V call is TRBV7-9, the J call TRBJ1-5; TRBD1 agrees at 7 bases. The ends lost 5 bases at V and 4 bases at J; junction bases unmatched: 2. The CDR3 is 13 residues long. The germline V gene has CDR1 SEHNR and CDR2 FQNEAQ (reference sequence).

The count of this clone is one. This chain joins TRBV5-4 and TRBJ2-7; TRBD1 agrees at 9 bases. Germline loops: CDR1 SGHNT, CDR2 YYREEE (reference sequence). CDR3 length: 15 amino acids. V was pared by 4 bases and J by 4 bases, with 9 bases of the junction left unmatched. CDR3 sequence (DNA): TGTGCCAGCAGCACCGGGACAGGGCACCCTTACGAGCAGTACTTC. Amino acids: CASSTGTGHPYEQYF.

The chain combines TRBV6-5 with TRBJ1-2; 12 bases align to TRBD1. J gave up 6 bases and V 6 bases, and 5 bases lay outside the gene matches. CDR3 size: 14 residues. Germline CDR1 MNHEY, CDR2 SVGAGI. The CDR3, as DNA: TGTGCCAGCAGCCGGGACAGGGGGCCCGATGGCTACACCTTC. Its protein is CASSRDRGPDGYTF.

The chain recombines TRBV19 with TRBJ1-5; perhaps TRBD1 as D (6 bases). Trimming left V 4 bases short and J 5 bases short, with 18 bases between. The germline CDR1 and CDR2 sequences are LNHDA and SQIVND (reference sequence). CDR3 size: 16 residues. The CDR3: CASSTFGQSWDQPQHF. The CDR3 nucleotides read TGTGCCAGTAGTACATTCGGACAGTCATGGGATCAGCCCCAGCATTTT. The full variable domain, with the rest looked up from reference TRBV19 and TRBJ1-5, is DGGITQSPKYLFRKEGQNVTLSCEQNLNHDAMYWYRQDPGQGLRLIYYSQIVNDFQKGDIAEGYSVSREKKESFPLTVTSAQKNPTAFYLCASSTFGQSWDQPQHFGDGTRLSIL.

This clone came up once. V is TRBV4-1 and J is TRBJ2-1; perhaps TRBD1 as D (5 bases). This CDR3 is 13 amino acids long. Between the trimmed V and J ends, which lost 8 bases and 8 bases, there was a span of 16 bases. Germline CDR1 reads MGHRA; CDR2 reads YSYEKL. In nucleotides, the CDR3 is TGCGCCAGCCACGGTCTGGGGCGTTATGAGCAGTTCTTC. It codes for CASHGLGRYEQFF.

The gene calls are TRBV7-2 and TRBJ2-2; D may be TRBD1 (5 bases). V shed 6 bases and J shed 7 bases, with 18 bases lying between them. The CDR3 contains 15 residues. The germline V gene has CDR1 SGHTA and CDR2 FQGNSA. CDR3 protein: CASSSKGRAGGELFF. The CDR3 DNA reads TGTGCCAGCAGTTCTAAGGGCAGGGCCGGCGGGGAGCTGTTTTTT.

V and J are TRBV21-1 and TRBJ2-7; the table assigns TRBD2, which was not confirmed against the DNA. TRBV21-1 is an annotated pseudogene. This CDR3 contains 12 residues. CDR3 DNA: TGTGCCAGCAGCAGTAGGGAGAGGGAGCAGTACTTC. Amino acids: CASSSREREQYF.

The chain recombines TRBV4-2 with TRBJ1-6, with D perhaps TRBD1 (6 bases). Germline V gene lookup returns CDR1 LGHNA and CDR2 YNFKEQ. The CDR3 has 15 residues. Trimming pared 0 bases from V and 7 bases from J, leaving 10 bases between. CDR3 sequence reads: CASSQDRTVNSPLHF. The CDR3 region has the DNA TGTGCCAGCAGCCAAGATAGGACAGTAAATTCACCCCTCCACTTT.

The chain employs TRBV2 and TRBJ2-6; weak D call: TRBD1 (6 bases). This CDR3 is 15 amino acids long. V was trimmed by 8 bases and J by 2 bases, leaving 13 bases between them. Germline CDR1 SNHLY, CDR2 FYNNEI. The CDR3 spells CASSQQGPGANVLTF. Here the CDR3 DNA reads TGTGCCAGCTCGCAGCAGGGGCCTGGGGCCAACGTCCTGACTTTC.

The chain joins TRBV30 to TRBJ2-1, with a weak D call TRBD2 (5 bases). Trimming took 0 bases from V and 13 from J, leaving 13 bases between them. Germline-derived CDR1 and CDR2 are GTSNPN and SVGIG (reference sequence). This CDR3 has 12 amino acids. The CDR3 DNA follows: TGTGCCTGGAGTGTGAGTGGGAGTAACCAGTTCTTC. Its translation: CAWSVSGSNQFF.